These 5 T cell receptor beta chains were all obtained from the same sample, sequenced in a study of T cells in Graves' hyperthyroidism and ophthalmopathy. Amplification of TCR beta CDR3 regions used RNA as the template. First-round RT-PCR targeting the TCR CDR3 was performed with the HTBI primer set. In TCRdb, the multiplex PCR reads were re-called with MiXCR into one record per CDR3 protein. Of more than 250,000 distinct CDR3 sequences in the sample, about 16% were seen once. The sequenced sample consisted of blood. Receptor source: a woman aged 50 to 60 with Graves' hyperthyroidism that later progressed to Graves' ophthalmopathy.

A note on this clonotype: Just one base apart from a much larger clone, this may be a read error. The gene calls are TRBV20-1 and TRBJ1-2; a possible D gene is TRBD1 (5 bases). The CDR3 length is 12 residues. Germline values: CDR1 DFQATT, CDR2 SNEGSKA (reference sequence). V was trimmed by 1 base and J by 6 bases, leaving 9 bases between them. CDR3 sequence: CSARGQGDGYTF. The CDR3 DNA follows: TGCAGTGCTAGAGGTCAAGGGGATGGCTACACCTTC.

In this sample, this clonotype turned up many times. CDR3 nucleotide sequence: TGTGCCAGCAGTCCCGACAGGGGGCGCGGTTACACTGAAGCTTTCTTT. Protein product: CASSPDRGRGYTEAFF. V is TRBV28 and J is TRBJ1-1; 10 bases match TRBD1. Germline trimming cut 5 bases from V and 3 bases from J; bases unmatched to any gene: 9. Germline CDR1 is MDHEN and CDR2 is SYDVKM. The CDR3 length is 16 residues.

This clonotype was found many times. The gene calls are TRBV6-1 and TRBJ2-7; D call uncertain. The CDR3 has 14 residues. Germline V gene lookup returns CDR1 MNHNS and CDR2 SASEGT. The V gene lost 6 bases and the J gene lost 2 bases, with 14 bases spanning the gap. CDR3 DNA sequence: TGTGCCAGCAGGCCCTTCTTGCGGACCTACGAGCAGTACTTC. This translates into CASRPFLRTYEQYF.

The chain joins TRBV20-1 to TRBJ2-3, with D perhaps TRBD2 (6 bases). Germline V CDR1 and CDR2: DFQATT, SNEGSKA (reference sequence). This CDR3 has 17 amino acids. Trimming stripped 3 bases from V and 0 bases from J, with 19 bases between. DNA of the CDR3: TGCAGTGCTAGCTGGCTAGCGTCTACCCGTAGCACAGATACGCAGTATTTT. This codes for CSASWLASTRSTDTQYF.

Many counts were recorded for this clonotype. The chain combines TRBV5-6 with TRBJ2-3, with TRBD1 identical over 7 bases. V lost 5 bases and J lost 4; bases outside the gene matches: 4. The germline V gene has CDR1 SGHDT and CDR2 YYEEEE. This CDR3 has 13 amino acids. In nucleotides, the CDR3 is TGTGCCAGCAGACGACAGGGTGCAGATACGCAGTATTTT. Amino acid sequence: CASRRQGADTQYF.